This TCR beta chain was sequenced in a study of human versus mouse CDR3 diversity and MHC coevolution. Study at large: Valid reads per sample ranged from roughly 0.6 x 10^7 to 1.7 x 10^7.

Sorting isolated naive CD4 T cells lacking CD45RO and expressing CD62L. Overall study findings and caveats: Human T cells underwent selection on 6 or 7 different MHC II alleles. Human CDR3s averaged more deletions and insertions than mouse CDR3s.

On this clone: What it binds is not known.

Data came from immunoSEQ multiplex PCR; TCRdb stores just in-frame clones and leaves some out. The sample carries about 83,000 clones, less than 95% recorded once. V shed 5 bases and J 6 bases; nucleotides not matched to a gene: 12. Germline V gene lookup returns CDR1 SGHVS and CDR2 FNYEAQ. The CDR3 is 16 residues long. The receptor was isolated from a person aged 30 to 69 in good health. Sequencing input: naive CD4+ T cells from blood. Subset indicated: CD45RO-negative CD62L-positive naive CD4 T cells. The chain couples TRBV7-6 to TRBJ2-1; 8 nucleotides align to TRBD1. CDR3 protein: CASSLPPQGALNEQFF. The CDR3 DNA reads as TGTGCCAGCAGCCTGCCGCCCCAGGGGGCGCTCAATGAGCAGTTCTTC.